This T cell receptor (beta chain) was retrieved from a study of T cell responses to AZD1222 COVID-19 vaccine. Study results and caveats: Spike-specific TCR breadth and depth grew following two AZD1222 doses. Spike regions recognized by vaccine-associated CD4 TCRs spanned the protein, led by 160-218 and 743-854. Sampled repertoires all dated from after the peak T cell response.

TCRdb's table, derived via immunoSEQ multiplex PCR, lists solely in-frame clones and lacks some. The table includes tens of thousands of clones, about 90% detected once. The CDR3 contains 14 residues. Germline CDR1 and CDR2: MGHRA and YSYEKL. The V gene lost 4 bases and the J gene lost 2 bases, with 9 bases spanning the gap. For this clone: No antigen is known for it.

The rearrangement uses TRBV4-1 and TRBJ1-5; D not resolved. This clonotype was obtained from an adult in good health. The input for sequencing was peripheral blood, taken on day 0 of AZD1222 vaccination. Here the CDR3 reads CASSPPGGNQPQHF. Here the CDR3 DNA reads TGCGCCAGCAGCCCCCCCGGGGGCAATCAGCCCCAGCATTTT.